Presented here are 31 T cell receptor beta chains from one specimen sequenced in a study of response to subunit inactivated influenza vaccine. TCRdb ran MiXCR on the RT-PCR reads and lists one entry per CDR3 protein. Among roughly 700,000 distinct CDR3 sequences listed, roughly 13% were seen once. Here the sequenced sample was PBMCs from blood, taken about 14 days before vaccination. Receptors were obtained from a man over 45 who received an inactivated influenza vaccine.

The rearrangement uses TRBV6-1 and TRBJ1-3; D not resolved. This CDR3 region has 15 residues. CDR1 is MNHNS and CDR2 is SASEGT in the germline V gene. V was shortened by 5 bases and J by 2 bases, with 13 bases between the two germline ends. The CDR3 DNA follows: TGTGCCAGCAGTCCTAACCTACCCCCTGGAAACACCATATATTTT. Translating it yields CASSPNLPPGNTIYF.

This clonotype was counted between two and nine times. This chain uses TRBV3-1 with TRBJ1-6; D call uncertain. Trimming removed 1 base at V and 14 bases at J, with 9 bases between. Germline V gene sequence: CDR1 LGHDT, CDR2 YNNKEL (reference sequence). There are 12 residues in the CDR3. CDR3 nucleotide sequence: TGTGCCAGCAGCCAAGGTCAGTTCACCCTCCACTTT. This codes for CASSQGQFTLHF.

The chain couples TRBV4-3 to TRBJ1-4; D not resolved. V was cut by 0 bases and J by 6 bases, with 11 bases left in between. Germline V lookup: CDR1 LGHNA, CDR2 YSLEER. This CDR3 has 15 residues. The CDR3 here is CASSQDRVWDEKLFF. The CDR3 DNA follows: TGCGCCAGCAGCCAAGACAGAGTTTGGGATGAAAAACTGTTTTTT.

The chain has TRBV12-3 or TRBV12-4 and TRBJ2-3, with TRBD2 matching over 8 bases. The V gene end was trimmed by 5 bases and the J gene end by 5 bases; junction bases not matched to a gene: 12. This CDR3 spans 16 amino acids. In nucleotides, the CDR3 is TGTGCCAGCAGTCACAGGCGGGCGGGGGGAGGAGATACGCAGTATTTT. Its translation is CASSHRRAGGGDTQYF.

V gene TRBV6-2 or TRBV6-3 combines with J gene TRBJ2-7, with TRBD2 matching 11 bases. CDR1 and CDR2 from the germline V gene are MNHEY and SVGEGT. V dropped 5 bases and J dropped 3; count of bases not matched to a gene: 3. The CDR3 totals 14 residues. The CDR3 DNA follows: TGTGCCAGCAGTGTGACTAGCGGGATCTACGAGCAGTACTTC. Its protein product is CASSVTSGIYEQYF.

The sample holds a few counts of this clonotype. The V call is TRBV6-2 or TRBV6-3, the J call TRBJ2-7, with TRBD1 matching 9 bases. CDR1 and CDR2 from the germline V gene are MNHEY and SVGEGT. The CDR3 spans 17 residues. V shed 2 bases, J shed 6 bases, and the junction held 14 bases outside the gene matches. The CDR3 region has the DNA TGTGCCAGCAGTTACGGTCCATCGGGACAGGGACTGCTCGAGCAGTACTTC. Amino acids: CASSYGPSGQGLLEQYF.

The chain employs TRBV7-6 and TRBJ2-7; 8 bases align to TRBD1. V lost 5 bases, J lost 5 bases, and 5 bases stayed unmatched. CDR1 and CDR2 from the germline V gene are SGHVS and FNYEAQ. The CDR3 runs to 13 residues. CDR3 in amino acids: CASSPLTGDEQYF. The CDR3 nucleotides are TGTGCCAGCAGCCCGTTGACAGGGGACGAGCAGTACTTC.

This clonotype was found a few times. This sequence joins TRBV6-1 and TRBJ2-5, with D perhaps matching TRBD2 (5 bases). V was shortened by 5 bases and J by 2 bases, with 15 bases between the two germline ends. Per the germline V gene, CDR1 is MNHNS and CDR2 is SASEGT. This CDR3 contains 15 residues. The CDR3 protein is CASSPWTFPQETQYF. CDR3 sequence (DNA): TGTGCCAGCAGTCCTTGGACTTTCCCTCAAGAGACCCAGTACTTC.

This clonotype has a count of ten or more. The chain couples TRBV7-9 to TRBJ2-7; 12 nucleotides line up with TRBD1. The CDR3 contains 14 residues. J was trimmed by 6 bases and V by 4 bases; bases with no gene match: 4. CDR1 is SEHNR and CDR2 is FQNEAQ in the germline V gene (reference sequence). CDR3 nucleotide sequence: TGTGCCAGCAGCTCCGGGACAGGGGGCCTCGAGCAGTACTTC. Translating gives CASSSGTGGLEQYF. Using reference TRBV7-9 and TRBJ2-7 for the parts outside the CDR3, the full variable domain is DTGVSQNPRHKITKRGQNVTFRCDPISEHNRLYWYRQTLGQGPEFLTYFQNEAQLEKSRLLSDRFSAERPKGSFSTLEIQRTEQGDSAMYLCASSSGTGGLEQYFGPGTRLTVT.

CDR3 DNA sequence: TGCAGTGTCCCCAGGACTAGCGGCACAGATACGCAGTATTTT. As protein: CSVPRTSGTDTQYF. The rearrangement joins TRBV20-1 to TRBJ2-3; 9 nucleotides match TRBD2. Trimming cost V 7 bases and J 1 base; bases outside gene matches: 6. This CDR3 spans 14 amino acids. Looked up from germline, CDR1 is DFQATT and CDR2 is SNEGSKA (reference sequence).

V gene TRBV7-6 combines with J gene TRBJ2-6, with 9 bases aligning to TRBD1. After removal of 4 bases from V and 2 bases from J, the junction contained 6 bases not matched to a gene. CDR1 SGHVS and CDR2 FNYEAQ come from the germline V gene. The length of the CDR3 is 17 residues. The CDR3 spells CASSSAGTGTGANVLTF. The CDR3 nucleotides read TGTGCCAGCAGCTCCGCCGGGACAGGGACTGGGGCCAACGTCCTGACTTTC.

This rearrangement joins TRBV24-1 to TRBJ1-2; D is uncertain. Germline V gene lookup returns CDR1 KGHDR and CDR2 SFDVKD. Trimming shortened V by 5 bases and J by 8 bases, and 11 bases separated the two germline ends. This CDR3 region has 12 residues. Here the CDR3 reads CATSAREGGYTF. DNA for the CDR3: TGTGCCACCAGTGCGAGGGAAGGCGGCTACACCTTC.

This clonotype was counted a few times. The chain links TRBV5-6 to TRBJ1-3, with D unresolved. Germline lookup yields CDR1 SGHDT and CDR2 YYEEEE. Trimming left V 2 bases short and J 0 bases short, with 12 bases between. This CDR3 has 16 residues. CDR3 region: CASSFGGDSSGNTIYF. CDR3 nucleotide sequence: TGTGCCAGCAGCTTCGGTGGAGATAGCTCTGGAAACACCATATATTTT. The complete variable domain, with remaining parts taken from reference TRBV5-6 and TRBJ1-3, reads DAGVTQSPTHLIKTRGQQVTLRCSPKSGHDTVSWYQQALGQGPQFIFQYYEEEERQRGNFPDRFSGHQFPNYSSELNVNALLLGDSALYLCASSFGGDSSGNTIYFGEGSWLTVV.

The V call is TRBV20-1, the J call TRBJ2-1; TRBD1 agrees at 9 bases. Trimming at V came to 1 base and at J to 9 bases, leaving 13 bases not matched to a gene. The CDR3 runs 16 residues. Germline CDR1 DFQATT, CDR2 SNEGSKA (reference sequence). In DNA form, the CDR3 reads TGCAGTGCTAGAGTCGCAGGACAGGGGTATTCTAGTGAGCAGTTCTTC. Translation: CSARVAGQGYSSEQFF.

A few counts support this clonotype. The V gene is TRBV4-1, the J gene TRBJ1-2, with TRBD1 identical over 11 bases. In germline, CDR1 is MGHRA, CDR2 YSYEKL. CDR3 size: 15 residues. V lost 0 bases to trimming and J lost 7 bases; unmatched junction nucleotides: 4. The CDR3 sequence is CASSQDRDRGFGYTF. As DNA, the CDR3 is TGCGCCAGCAGCCAAGATAGGGACAGGGGGTTTGGCTACACCTTC.

This clonotype has just a few counts. V usage is TRBV7-2 and J usage is TRBJ2-3, with 8 bases identical to TRBD1. The CDR3 spans 17 residues. Looked up from germline, CDR1 is SGHTA and CDR2 is FQGNSA. V lost 2 bases to trimming and J lost 2 bases; unmatched junction nucleotides: 9. The CDR3 DNA reads as TGTGCCAGCAGCTTAAGCCCCGGACAGGGTTCCACAGATACGCAGTATTTT. It encodes CASSLSPGQGSTDTQYF.

This clonotype was counted between two and nine times. The CDR3, as DNA: TGTGCCAGCAGCACAGGCGGAAGAAACACCATATATTTT. This codes for CASSTGGRNTIYF. V gene TRBV7-2 combines with J gene TRBJ1-3; TRBD1 is a possible D gene (5 bases). This CDR3 is 13 amino acids long. The germline CDR1 and CDR2 sequences are SGHTA and FQGNSA. V lost 5 bases to trimming and J lost 5 bases, with 10 bases between them.

This clonotype occurred many times. The chain carries TRBV4-3 and TRBJ2-1; no clear D gene. Deletions cut 0 bases from V and 0 bases from J, with 9 bases between. Germline values: CDR1 LGHNA, CDR2 YSLEER. CDR3 length equals 16 residues. The CDR3 DNA reads as TGCGCCAGCAGCCAAGATAGAAGGAGCTCCTACAATGAGCAGTTCTTC. Translated: CASSQDRRSSYNEQFF.

This clonotype was detected once. The chain carries TRBV3-1 and TRBJ2-1; 14 bases line up with TRBD2. From germline, CDR1 is LGHDT and CDR2 YNNKEL (reference sequence). The CDR3 loop spans 15 amino acids. Trimming took 3 bases from V and 8 from J; bases not matched to a gene: 3. The CDR3 sequence: CASSQTSGRGYEQFF. The CDR3 region has the DNA TGTGCCAGCAGCCAGACTAGCGGGAGGGGTTATGAGCAGTTCTTC.

The V call is TRBV20-1, the J call TRBJ2-7, with D unclear. In germline, CDR1 is DFQATT, CDR2 SNEGSKA (reference sequence). Trimming stripped 3 bases from V and 4 bases from J, with 16 bases between. This CDR3 region has 14 residues. The CDR3 DNA reads as TGCAGTGCTAGTCCCCCTCAAAGGAATTACGAGCAGTACTTC. The encoded protein is CSASPPQRNYEQYF.

This chain uses TRBV7-9 with TRBJ1-6; perhaps TRBD1 as D (5 bases). V lost 3 bases and J 8 bases, leaving 11 bases between the germline ends. Germline lookup yields CDR1 SEHNR and CDR2 FQNEAQ (reference sequence). The CDR3 has 14 residues. CDR3 in amino acids: CASSFQGRDSPLHF. DNA of the CDR3: TGTGCCAGCAGCTTCCAGGGTCGAGATTCACCCCTCCACTTT.

This clonotype has just a few counts. V usage is TRBV3-1 and J usage is TRBJ2-7; D is unclear. Trimming removed 2 bases at V and 1 base at J, with 6 bases between. Per the germline V gene, CDR1 is LGHDT and CDR2 is YNNKEL (reference sequence). This CDR3 spans 13 amino acids. The CDR3 DNA follows: TGTGCCAGCAGCCAATCCGGGTCCTACGAGCAGTACTTC. It translates to CASSQSGSYEQYF.

This clonotype was seen a handful of times. The chain joins TRBV4-3 to TRBJ2-7; D might be TRBD1 (6 bases). The CDR3 runs to 16 residues. Germline CDR1 LGHNA, CDR2 YSLEER. Trimming took 1 base from V and 2 from J, leaving 15 bases between them. CDR3 protein: CASSQVYPGDTYEQYF. Written as DNA, the CDR3 is TGCGCCAGCAGCCAAGTCTATCCAGGGGATACCTACGAGCAGTACTTC.

This clonotype occurred a few times. This chain links TRBV7-2 with TRBJ2-7; possible D gene TRBD1, 6 bases. CDR1 is SGHTA and CDR2 is FQGNSA in the germline V gene. Trimming stripped 5 bases from V and 0 bases from J, with 14 bases between. The CDR3 runs 15 residues. The CDR3 region has the DNA TGTGCCAGCAGCCCTTATGGACAGAGCTCCTACGAGCAGTACTTC. Translated: CASSPYGQSSYEQYF.

The chain is built from TRBV6-1 and TRBJ2-2; possibly TRBD2 for D (8 bases). CDR3 length: 15 residues. Trimming pared 5 bases from V and 5 bases from J, leaving 15 bases between. Germline loops: CDR1 MNHNS, CDR2 SASEGT. CDR3 protein: CASSREGASTGELFF. The CDR3, as DNA: TGTGCCAGCAGTCGGGAGGGGGCGAGTACCGGGGAGCTGTTTTTT.

This chain uses TRBV27 with TRBJ2-7; 10 nucleotides line up with TRBD2. V lost 7 bases, J lost 1 base, and 7 bases stayed unmatched. The CDR3 loop spans 15 amino acids. Germline values: CDR1 MNHEY, CDR2 SMNVEV (reference sequence). The CDR3 bases are TGTGCCAGCACCACATTTAGCGGGAGGTCCTACGAGCAGTACTTC. Translating gives CASTTFSGRSYEQYF.

V gene TRBV7-2 combines with J gene TRBJ1-5; D remains ambiguous. Germline V gene lookup returns CDR1 SGHTA and CDR2 FQGNSA. V dropped 5 bases and J dropped 7 bases, with 12 bases sitting between them. The CDR3 runs to 13 residues. CDR3 region: CASSPGPEQPQHF. The CDR3 nucleotides are TGTGCCAGCAGCCCCGGACCCGAGCAGCCCCAGCATTTT.

Only a few counts were recorded for this clonotype. The rearrangement joins TRBV5-1 to TRBJ2-3; D gene unclear. Germline CDR1 is SGHRS and CDR2 is YFSETQ. The CDR3 runs 15 residues. V lost 4 bases to trimming and J lost 2 bases, with 14 bases between them. CDR3 in amino acids: CASSLEGFPTDTQYF. CDR3 bases: TGCGCCAGCAGCCTAGAAGGGTTCCCCACAGATACGCAGTATTTT.

This clonotype was counted a few times. The chain employs TRBV29-1 and TRBJ2-7, with 8 bases that match TRBD1. The V gene's germline CDR1 is SQVTM and CDR2 ANQGSEA. The CDR3 is 11 amino acids. V shed 6 bases and J 6 bases; nucleotides not matched to a gene: 4. The CDR3 here is CSVRTGPEQYF. The CDR3, as DNA: TGCAGCGTGAGGACAGGGCCCGAGCAGTACTTC.

The V and J genes are TRBV12-3 or TRBV12-4 and TRBJ2-6, with TRBD1 matching 8 bases. The CDR3 is 17 residues long. The junction had 5 bases not matched to a gene; V was cut back by 2 bases and J by 2 bases. CDR3 sequence reads: CASSLPTGVPGANVLTF. For the CDR3, the DNA is TGTGCCAGCAGTTTACCGACAGGGGTACCTGGGGCCAACGTCCTGACTTTC.

This clonotype has ten or more counts. V and J are TRBV3-1 and TRBJ2-1; unclear D gene. The CDR3 extends over 11 amino acids. V was cut by 3 bases and J by 9 bases, with 6 bases left in between. Per the germline V gene, CDR1 is LGHDT and CDR2 is YNNKEL (reference sequence). DNA of the CDR3: TGTGCCAGCAGCCAGGCTGTTGAGCAGTTCTTC. Its protein product is CASSQAVEQFF.